This T cell receptor (beta chain) came from a study of blood T cell repertoires in COVID-19. Study in general: Samples taken during acute and convalescent COVID-19 were collected in the United States, Italy and Spain. T cells, B-cell-depleted T cells, or PBMCs provided the cDNA or gDNA that served as material.

In the authors' methods: Amplification from reference gene primers served as the basis for estimated nucleated cell counts. Method: immunoSEQ multiplex PCR; TCRdb's copy keeps in-frame clones and lacks some. V, J and clone size reflect that table, while D and trimming were determined from the DNA. The table has around 260,000 clones, 88% seen once. V lost 7 bases and J 0 bases, leaving 7 bases between the germline ends. The CDR3 is 14 amino acids. Looked up from germline, CDR1 is MNHEY and CDR2 is SVGAGI. The origin of this receptor is a man between 60 and 75 years old who had recovered from COVID-19. Material for sequencing was peripheral blood. This sequence joins TRBV6-5 and TRBJ2-6; no definite D call. CDR3 nucleotide sequence: TGTGCCAGCAACGGAGTCTCTGGGGCCAACGTCCTGACTTTC. Protein sequence: CASNGVSGANVLTF.